The 7 T cell receptor beta chains listed next were all sequenced from one sample in a study of T cells in women clearing cervical HPV infection. Assay used: immunoSEQ multiplex PCR; TCRdb lists only in-frame clones, some missing. Its table lists tens of thousands of clones. Source material: blood buffy coat. Receptors were obtained from a woman between 18 and 70 years old with a cervical HPV16 infection that either progressed to CIN3+ or cleared (not recorded which).

Turning to this clone: The CDR3 extends 3 residues past the end of the read, so its final part is completed from the germline J gene. The chain is built from TRBV7-6 and TRBJ2-1, with D uncertain. CDR1 is SGHVS, CDR2 FNYEAQ, per germline. The V end lost 2 bases, the J end lost 9 bases, and 8 bases lay between the germline ends. The CDR3 covers 12 residues. The covered CDR3 bases are TGTGCCAGCAGCTTAATTTCTGTTGAG. It codes for CASSLISVE. The full-length CDR3 reads as CASSLISVEQFF.

A word on this clone: The DNA ends 3 residues before the CDR3 does, and the rest of the CDR3 is filled in from the germline J gene. The genes are TRBV10-3 and TRBJ2-7; 11 bases align to TRBD2. With 4 bases clipped from V and 4 bases from J, the junction kept 6 bases outside the gene matches. The CDR3 is 15 residues long. Germline values: CDR1 ENHRY, CDR2 SYGVKD. This chain's CDR3 is CAISATSGGQYEQYF. The DNA read from the CDR3 is TGTGCCATCAGTGCAACTAGCGGGGGACAATACGAG.

In regard to this clone: The missing CDR3 end, 3 residues past where the read stops, is filled in from the germline J gene. This chain connects TRBV19 to TRBJ1-5; TRBD1 aligns across 8 bases. The V gene's germline CDR1 is LNHDA and CDR2 SQIVND (reference sequence). The junction had 7 bases not matched to a gene; V was cut back by 2 bases and J by 7 bases. This CDR3 has 15 amino acids. The CDR3 here is CASSIITGGGQPQHF. Incomplete CDR3 DNA: TGTGCCAGTAGTATAATAACAGGGGGGGGACAGCCC.

In regard to this clone: The read finishes 3 residues shy of the CDR3 end, and the germline J gene is used to complete it. V usage is TRBV20-1 and J usage is TRBJ2-7; weak D call: TRBD1 (6 bases). The germline V and J ends were trimmed by 0 bases and 2 bases, with 17 bases remaining between them. The V gene's germline CDR1 is DFQATT and CDR2 SNEGSKA (reference sequence). This CDR3 region has 16 residues. The CDR3 sequence: CSARDMGDTYPYEQYF. The part of the CDR3 DNA that was read is TGCAGTGCTAGAGATATGGGGGACACCTACCCCTACGAG.

As regards this clone: Read coverage stops 3 residues before the CDR3 terminus; the germline J gene supplies the remainder. The chain uses TRBV19 and TRBJ1-2, with D possibly TRBD1 on 5 matching bases. V was cut by 3 bases and J by 0 bases, with 5 bases left in between. The germline V gene has CDR1 LNHDA and CDR2 SQIVND (reference sequence). The CDR3 is 13 amino acids. The covered CDR3 bases are TGTGCCAGTAGTATCAGGGCTAACTATGGC. It translates to CASSIRANYG. The full CDR3 protein is CASSIRANYGYTF.

Points on this clone: The observed sequence ends 3 residues before the CDR3 terminus, with the missing tail filled in from the germline J gene. V is TRBV7-6 and J is TRBJ2-5; D might be TRBD1 (5 bases). Trimming stripped 5 bases from V and 7 bases from J, with 8 bases between. The germline V gene has CDR1 SGHVS and CDR2 FNYEAQ. The CDR3 is made up of 11 amino acids. The covered CDR3 bases are TGTGCCAGCAGCCAAAGGGGGACC. Its protein product is CASSQRGT. The CDR3 in full is CASSQRGTQYF.

For this clone: The read gets to within 3 residues of the CDR3 end, and the germline J gene fills in the rest. The chain recombines TRBV7-2 with TRBJ1-5; possible D gene TRBD1, 6 bases. The germline CDR1 and CDR2 sequences are SGHTA and FQGNSA. Between the trimmed V and J ends, which lost 3 bases and 5 bases, there was a span of 8 bases. This CDR3 region has 13 residues. CDR3 residues: CASSLNRDQPQHF. The sequenced CDR3 bases are TGTGCCAGCAGCTTGAACAGGGATCAGCCC.